The source of this T cell receptor (beta chain) is a study of Ad26.COV2.S vaccination and SARS-CoV-2 variants. Study overall: Donor was assigned to the Ad26.COV2.S arm of trial COV1001. Whole-study results and caveats: Spike-specific CD8+ and CD4+ T cell responses reportedly showed substantial breadth after vaccination.

Clones were sequenced by immunoSEQ multiplex PCR, and TCRdb holds only the in-frame ones, with some missing. In the table there are 250,000 to 300,000 clones, 80% to 90% of which are singletons. In regard to this clone: Its specificity is unknown.

Sample treatment: approximately 18 received Ad26.COV2.S at low or high dose, single or two shots; 5 received placebo; per-sample allocation not given. Day 63 after the first vaccine or placebo injection was the time point for sampling. The germline V gene encodes CDR1 LNHDA and CDR2 SQIVND (reference sequence). This CDR3 spans 16 amino acids. The germline V and J ends were trimmed by 5 bases and 3 bases, with 19 bases remaining between them. Sequenced material: peripheral blood, taken in a trial of Ad26.COV2.S vaccine versus placebo. The sequence came from a person aged 18 to 59 who received the Ad26.COV2.S COVID-19 vaccine or a placebo. The chain couples TRBV19 to TRBJ1-2; perhaps TRBD1 as D (5 bases). This CDR3 reads CASSQSSGGVDYGYTF. The CDR3, as DNA: TGTGCCAGTAGTCAATCATCCGGGGGAGTCGACTATGGCTACACCTTC.